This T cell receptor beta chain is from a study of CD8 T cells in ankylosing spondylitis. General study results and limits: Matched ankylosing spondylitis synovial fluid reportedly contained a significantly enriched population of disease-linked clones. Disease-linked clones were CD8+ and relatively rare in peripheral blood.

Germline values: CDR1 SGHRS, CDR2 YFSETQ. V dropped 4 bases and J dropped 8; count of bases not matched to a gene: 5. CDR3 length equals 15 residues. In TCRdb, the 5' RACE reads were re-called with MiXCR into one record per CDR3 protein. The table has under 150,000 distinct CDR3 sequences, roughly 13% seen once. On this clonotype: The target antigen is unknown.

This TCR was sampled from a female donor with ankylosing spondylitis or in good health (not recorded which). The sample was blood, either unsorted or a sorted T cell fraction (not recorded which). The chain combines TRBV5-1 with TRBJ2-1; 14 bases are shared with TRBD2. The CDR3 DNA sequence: TGCGCCAGCAGCCCGACTAGCGGGGGGGCGGATGAGCAGTTCTTC. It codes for CASSPTSGGADEQFF. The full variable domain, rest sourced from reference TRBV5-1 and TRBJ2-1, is KAGVTQTPRYLIKTRGQQVTLSCSPISGHRSVSWYQQTPGQGLQFLFEYFSETQRNKGNFPGRFSGRQFSNSRSEMNVSTLELGDSALYLCASSPTSGGADEQFFGPGTRLTVL.